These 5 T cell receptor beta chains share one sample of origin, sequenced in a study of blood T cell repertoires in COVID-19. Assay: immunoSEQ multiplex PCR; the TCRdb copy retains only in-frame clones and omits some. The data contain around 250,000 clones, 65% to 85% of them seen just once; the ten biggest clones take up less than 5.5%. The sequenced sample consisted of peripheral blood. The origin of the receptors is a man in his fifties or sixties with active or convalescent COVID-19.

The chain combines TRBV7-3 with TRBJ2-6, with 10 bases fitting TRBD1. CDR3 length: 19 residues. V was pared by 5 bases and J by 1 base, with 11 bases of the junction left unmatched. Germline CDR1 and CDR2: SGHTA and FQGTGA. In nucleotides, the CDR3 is TGTGCCAGCAGCCTATACGGGACAGGGGATTCTTCTGGGGCCAACGTCCTGACTTTC. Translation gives CASSLYGTGDSSGANVLTF.

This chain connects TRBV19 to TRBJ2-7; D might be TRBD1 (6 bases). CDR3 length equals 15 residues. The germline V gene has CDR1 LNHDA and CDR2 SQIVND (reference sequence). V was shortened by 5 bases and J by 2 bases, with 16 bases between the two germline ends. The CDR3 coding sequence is TGTGCCAGTAGTGTAACCGGGACATCAACCTACGAGCAGTACTTC. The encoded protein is CASSVTGTSTYEQYF.

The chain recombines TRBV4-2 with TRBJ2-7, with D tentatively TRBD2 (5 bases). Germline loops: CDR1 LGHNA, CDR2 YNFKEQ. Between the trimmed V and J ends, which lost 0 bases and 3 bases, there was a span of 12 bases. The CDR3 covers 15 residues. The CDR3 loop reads CASSQDLGLNYEQYF. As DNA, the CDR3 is TGTGCCAGCAGCCAAGATCTTGGACTGAACTACGAGCAGTACTTC.

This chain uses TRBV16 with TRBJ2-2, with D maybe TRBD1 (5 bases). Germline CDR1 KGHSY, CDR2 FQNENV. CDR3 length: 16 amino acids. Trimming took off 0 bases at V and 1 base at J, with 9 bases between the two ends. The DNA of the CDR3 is TGTGCCAGCAGCCAATCACAGGTTCTGAACACCGGGGAGCTGTTTTTT. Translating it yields CASSQSQVLNTGELFF.

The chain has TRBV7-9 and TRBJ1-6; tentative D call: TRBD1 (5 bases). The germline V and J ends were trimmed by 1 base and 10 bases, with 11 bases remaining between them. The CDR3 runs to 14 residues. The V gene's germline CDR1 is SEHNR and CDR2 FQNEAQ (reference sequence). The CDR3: CASSLDPGSSPLHF. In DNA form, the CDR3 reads TGTGCCAGCAGCTTAGATCCAGGGTCGTCACCCCTCCACTTT.